The clone carrying this TCR beta chain turned up a few times. The sample belongs to a study of blood T cell repertoires in COVID-19. V dropped 3 bases and J dropped 2 bases, with 13 bases sitting between them. Germline V lookup: CDR1 KGHSH, CDR2 LQKENI. The CDR3 is made up of 16 amino acids. TCRdb's table, derived via immunoSEQ multiplex PCR, lists solely in-frame clones and lacks some. The sample holds 85,000 to 100,000 clones; about 78% are singletons and the top ten take nearly 9%. Source material: peripheral blood. The TCR comes from a man aged 45 to 65 who had recovered from COVID-19. J is TRBJ2-2 and V is TRBV18; D possibly corresponds to TRBD1 (6 bases). The DNA of the CDR3 is TGTGCCAGCTCACCTCCGGACAGACATAACACCGGGGAGCTGTTTTTT. This sequence encodes CASSPPDRHNTGELFF.